The 4 T cell receptor beta chains below were found in one sample sequenced in a study of T cell responses to AZD1222 COVID-19 vaccine. Method: immunoSEQ multiplex PCR; TCRdb's copy keeps in-frame clones and lacks some. The sample includes 95,000 to 150,000 clones, roughly 90% of them seen just once. Sequenced material: peripheral blood, taken on day 0 of AZD1222 vaccination. The receptors here all came from an adult in good health.

V and J are TRBV14 and TRBJ1-2; tentative D call: TRBD1 (5 bases). Germline CDR1 and CDR2: SGHDN and FVKESK. The length of the CDR3 is 17 residues. V lost 0 bases and J 1 base, leaving 15 bases between the germline ends. CDR3: CASSQESRWGNNYGYTF. Here the CDR3 DNA reads TGTGCCAGCAGCCAAGAAAGCCGTTGGGGGAATAACTATGGCTACACCTTC. The full variable domain, with the rest looked up from reference TRBV14 and TRBJ1-2, is EAGVTQFPSHSVIEKGQTVTLRCDPISGHDNLYWYRRVMGKEIKFLLHFVKESKQDESGMPNNRFLAERTGGTYSTLKVQPAELEDSGVYFCASSQESRWGNNYGYTFGSGTRLTVV.

V usage is TRBV27 and J usage is TRBJ2-7, with D possibly called TRBD1 or TRBD2 (5 bases each). The V and J ends lost 6 bases and 5 bases respectively, with 20 bases between them. Per the germline V gene, CDR1 is MNHEY and CDR2 is SMNVEV (reference sequence). This CDR3 is 15 amino acids long. The CDR3 reads CASSSGTLLGDEQYF. The CDR3 bases are TGTGCCAGCAGCTCCGGGACCCTCCTCGGGGACGAGCAGTACTTC.

As DNA, the CDR3 is TGCAGCGTTGAATGGCTAGCCGGGGAGCTGTTTTTT. Its protein is CSVEWLAGELFF. The chain employs TRBV29-1 and TRBJ2-2; no clear D. V lost 2 bases and J 6 bases, leaving 7 bases between the germline ends. Germline CDR1 reads SQVTM; CDR2 reads ANQGSEA. The CDR3 runs 12 residues.

The chain is built from TRBV12-3 or TRBV12-4 and TRBJ1-1; D not resolved. The CDR3 is 10 residues long. V was trimmed by 4 bases and J by 7 bases, leaving 4 bases between them. The CDR3 DNA reads TGTGCCAGCAGTTGGGGTGAAGCTTTCTTT. This translates into CASSWGEAFF.